This entry lists 20 T cell receptor beta chains sequenced from one sample in a study of T cells after posttransplantation cyclophosphamide (dated by TCRdb to the mid-2010s). The library was generated by the immunoSEQ multiplex PCR assay. This immuneACCESS table, as held by TCRdb, lists in-frame sequences with V and J called but not all clones. Of the missing ones, under half trace to an unresolved V gene in checked studies; the others have no known cause. The table gives roughly 26,000 clones for this sample, with none occurring only once. Clones ranked in the top ten supply about 1.5% of the sample. The sample taken for sequencing was PBMCs. These receptor sequences come from a man in his forties or fifties in good health, CMV-negative, and a related stem cell transplant donor.

This clone was observed many times. This chain joins TRBV29-1 and TRBJ2-3, with a weak D call TRBD1 (6 bases). Germline CDR1 SQVTM, CDR2 ANQGSEA. V was shortened by 7 bases and J by 0 bases, with 11 bases between the two germline ends. This CDR3 spans 13 amino acids. CDR3 protein: CSARDTSTDTQYF. The CDR3 DNA follows: TGCAGCGCACGGGACACTAGCACAGATACGCAGTATTTT.

In its sample, this clone is large. The rearrangement links TRBV6-1 to TRBJ1-5; no reliable D call. V lost 4 bases and J 7 bases, leaving 14 bases between the germline ends. Germline CDR1 MNHNS, CDR2 SASEGT. CDR3 length equals 14 residues. CDR3 sequence: CASSGPGEAQPQHF. CDR3 sequence (DNA): TGTGCCAGCAGTGGCCCCGGTGAGGCCCAGCCCCAGCATTTT.

There are many counts of this clone. The rearrangement uses TRBV4-1 and TRBJ1-5, with a possible D match to TRBD1 (5 bases). V gave up 3 bases and J gave up 5 bases, with 11 bases separating them. The CDR3 has 14 residues. Germline lookup yields CDR1 MGHRA and CDR2 YSYEKL. CDR3 DNA sequence: TGCGCCAGCAGCCAGATAGCGGGGGATCAGCCCCAGCATTTT. This codes for CASSQIAGDQPQHF.

Ten or more counts support this clone. The rearrangement links TRBV21-1 to TRBJ2-1; the DNA was not compared with TRBD1, the D call given in the table. TRBV21-1 is recorded as a pseudogene. The CDR3 runs 13 residues. The CDR3 sequence is CASSKGQGGEQFF. In DNA form, the CDR3 reads TGTGCCAGCAGCAAAGGGCAGGGCGGCGAGCAGTTCTTC.

This clone came up many times. The genes are TRBV19 and TRBJ2-3; tentatively, D is TRBD2 (5 bases). Germline V gene sequence: CDR1 LNHDA, CDR2 SQIVND (reference sequence). The germline V and J ends were trimmed by 7 bases and 6 bases, with 14 bases remaining between them. This CDR3 has 13 amino acids. The CDR3: CASTIPGMDTQYF. CDR3 in DNA: TGTGCCAGTACCATACCGGGGATGGATACGCAGTATTTT.

This clone showed up just a few times. The rearrangement joins TRBV25-1 to TRBJ2-5; a possible D gene is TRBD2 (6 bases). The CDR3 loop spans 17 amino acids. CDR1 MGHDK and CDR2 SYGVNS come from the germline V gene. Deletions cut 0 bases from V and 3 bases from J, with 17 bases between. The CDR3 coding sequence is TGTGCCAGCAGTGAATATATTCGGGGGACGAACGAAGAGACCCAGTACTTC. This sequence encodes CASSEYIRGTNEETQYF. Complete variable domain (other parts from reference TRBV25-1 and TRBJ2-5): EADIYQTPRYLVIGTGKKITLECSQTMGHDKMYWYQQDPGMELHLIHYSYGVNSTEKGDLSSESTVSRIRTEHFPLTLESARPSHTSQYLCASSEYIRGTNEETQYFGPGTRLLVL.

In this sample, this clone turned up many times. The chain is built from TRBV18 and TRBJ2-1; 9 bases align to TRBD1. V lost 5 bases, J lost 4 bases, and 6 bases stayed unmatched. CDR1 and CDR2 (germline): KGHSH, LQKENI. The CDR3 covers 15 residues. CDR3 sequence reads: CASSEQGAQYNEQFF. DNA of the CDR3: TGTGCCAGCTCAGAACAGGGGGCTCAATACAATGAGCAGTTCTTC.

This clone has a count of ten or more. The chain couples TRBV2 to TRBJ2-7; D is possibly TRBD1 (6 bases). There are 16 residues in the CDR3. The germline gives CDR1 SNHLY, CDR2 FYNNEI. Trimming took off 3 bases at V and 0 bases at J, with 15 bases between the two ends. As DNA, the CDR3 is TGTGCCAGCAGTGACAGGGACACCGGACTCTCCTACGAGCAGTACTTC. Translated: CASSDRDTGLSYEQYF.

This clone was seen more than once but under ten times. The chain couples TRBV6-1 to TRBJ1-1; 9 nucleotides match TRBD1. From germline, CDR1 is MNHNS and CDR2 SASEGT. V lost 6 bases and J lost 8; bases outside the gene matches: 1. The CDR3 spans 11 residues. The CDR3 bases are TGTGCCAGCAGAGGGACAGGGGAAGCTTTCTTT. Translated: CASRGTGEAFF.

There are a few counts of this clone. The chain has TRBV27 and TRBJ2-5, with a tentative D call TRBD2 (6 bases). The end of the DNA fits TRBJ2-7 better, so the J call may be wrong. The CDR3 length is 16 residues. Per germline, CDR1 MNHEY and CDR2 SMNVEV (reference sequence). The CDR3 region has the DNA TGTGCCAGCAGAATGAGTGGTGGTGGGAGGTCCTACGAGCAGTACTTC. It encodes CASRMSGGGRSYEQYF.

This clone has a count of ten or more. J is TRBJ2-7 and V is TRBV4-2; TRBD1 matches 10 bases. CDR3 length equals 14 residues. In germline, CDR1 is LGHNA, CDR2 YNFKEQ. Germline trimming cut 4 bases from V and 6 bases from J; bases unmatched to any gene: 6. CDR3 in amino acids: CASSPTGGNGEQYF. For the CDR3, the DNA is TGTGCCAGCAGCCCGACAGGGGGCAACGGCGAGCAGTACTTC.

This clone was counted many times. The CDR3 DNA reads as TGTGCCGCCCTACCGGGGCTAGCGGACCCTCTTCCGGAGAATGAGCAGTTCTTC. This codes for CAALPGLADPLPENEQFF. The V call is TRBV2, the J call TRBJ2-1; 7 bases are shared with TRBD2. Germline loops: CDR1 SNHLY, CDR2 FYNNEI. The CDR3 has 18 residues. The junction had 26 bases not matched to a gene; V was cut back by 11 bases and J by 7 bases.

This clone was counted ten times or more. The genes are TRBV28 and TRBJ2-1; perhaps TRBD2 as D (6 bases). With 8 bases removed from V and 2 bases from J, the gap between germline ends came to 7 bases. This CDR3 has 12 residues. Germline loops: CDR1 MDHEN, CDR2 SYDVKM. The CDR3 reads CASGGTYNEQFF. The CDR3 DNA sequence: TGTGCCAGCGGCGGGACCTACAATGAGCAGTTCTTC.

This clone was found many times. V usage is TRBV7-9 and J usage is TRBJ2-7, with TRBD2 identical over 15 bases. The CDR3 runs 17 residues. Germline-derived CDR1 and CDR2 are SEHNR and FQNEAQ (reference sequence). V lost 8 bases and J lost 2; bases outside the gene matches: 10. The CDR3 DNA reads TGTGCCAGCGGCGCGGGGACTAGCGGGAGGTCACCCTACGAGCAGTACTTC. Encoded protein: CASGAGTSGRSPYEQYF. The whole variable domain, filled in from reference TRBV7-9 and TRBJ2-7, reads DTGVSQNPRHKITKRGQNVTFRCDPISEHNRLYWYRQTLGQGPEFLTYFQNEAQLEKSRLLSDRFSAERPKGSFSTLEIQRTEQGDSAMYLCASGAGTSGRSPYEQYFGPGTRLTVT.

This clone was seen many times. The chain joins TRBV7-9 to TRBJ1-3; the D is unclear. The CDR3 is made up of 14 amino acids. Germline V gene sequence: CDR1 SEHNR, CDR2 FQNEAQ (reference sequence). Trimming left V 5 bases short and J 0 bases short, with 8 bases between. The CDR3, as DNA: TGTGCCAGCAGCCCGCCGGGCTCTGGAAACACCATATATTTT. Residues: CASSPPGSGNTIYF.

The CDR3 is CASSLAWRGIYEQYF. The DNA of the CDR3 is TGTGCCAGCAGCTTGGCTTGGCGGGGGATCTACGAGCAGTACTTC. This chain connects TRBV5-5 to TRBJ2-5, with TRBD2 identical over 7 bases. The J call is in doubt because the DNA end fits TRBJ2-7 better. Germline CDR1 and CDR2: SGHKS and YYEKEE (reference sequence). The CDR3 spans 15 residues.

This clone has at least ten counts. The junction and the germline gene differ at one end; a read error may be behind it. This chain joins TRBV11-3 and TRBJ2-7, with D unresolved. Germline CDR1 is SGHNT and CDR2 is YENEEA. The CDR3 loop spans 12 amino acids. The CDR3 region has the DNA TGTGCCAGCAGCTTAGATGGCATTAATTTGGACTTC. Residues: CASSLDGINLDF.

In its sample, this clone was seen many times. The V and J genes are TRBV5-4 and TRBJ2-3; 9 positions match TRBD2. Germline CDR1 SGHNT, CDR2 YYREEE (reference sequence). The CDR3 consists of 14 residues. V was pared by 4 bases and J by 2 bases, with 2 bases of the junction left unmatched. The CDR3 sequence is CASSGGGATDTQYF. CDR3 nucleotides: TGTGCCAGCAGCGGCGGGGGGGCCACAGATACGCAGTATTTT.

There are many counts of this clone. This chain uses TRBV11-3 with TRBJ2-1; no clear D gene. The CDR3 has 15 residues. V dropped 1 base and J dropped 0 bases, with 7 bases sitting between them. Looked up from germline, CDR1 is SGHNT and CDR2 is YENEEA. The CDR3 here is CASSLAESSYNEQFF. As DNA, the CDR3 is TGTGCCAGCAGCTTAGCGGAGAGCTCCTACAATGAGCAGTTCTTC.

As to this clone: With a much larger clone just one base away, this may be a read error. This rearrangement joins TRBV7-3 to TRBJ2-1; TRBD2 aligns across 10 bases. CDR3 length: 16 amino acids. The germline V gene encodes CDR1 SGHTA and CDR2 FQGTGA. The CDR3 DNA is TGTGCCGGCAGCCCTAGCCCAGCGGGGGGGTACAATGAGCAGTTCTTC. Amino acids: CAGSPSPAGGYNEQFF.